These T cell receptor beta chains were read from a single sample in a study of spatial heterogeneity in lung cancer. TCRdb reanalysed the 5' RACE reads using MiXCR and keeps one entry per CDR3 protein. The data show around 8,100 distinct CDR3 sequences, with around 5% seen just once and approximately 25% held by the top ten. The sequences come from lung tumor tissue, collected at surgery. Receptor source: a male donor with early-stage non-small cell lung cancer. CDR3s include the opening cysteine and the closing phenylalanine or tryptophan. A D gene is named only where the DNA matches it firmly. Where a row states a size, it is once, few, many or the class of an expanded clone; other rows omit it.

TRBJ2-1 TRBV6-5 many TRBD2 CASSSLGLDAYNEQFF TGTGCCAGCAGTTCCCTGGGACTAGATGCCTACAATGAGCAGTTCTTC
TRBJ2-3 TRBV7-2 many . CASSLAGRTDTQYF TGTGCCAGCAGCTTAGCGGGTCGCACAGATACGCAGTATTTT
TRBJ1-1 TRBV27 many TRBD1 CASSLDRGLGTEAFF TGTGCCAGCAGTTTAGACAGGGGGCTGGGCACTGAAGCTTTCTTT
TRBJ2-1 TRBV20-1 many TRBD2 CSARSLGGRLHNEQFF TGCAGTGCTAGATCCCTGGGGGGGAGGTTACACAATGAGCAGTTCTTC
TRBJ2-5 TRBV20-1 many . CSGIPLEETQYF TGCAGTGGCATCCCGCTAGAAGAGACCCAGTACTTC
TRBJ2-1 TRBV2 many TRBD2 CASSGTLASRIEQFF TGTGCCAGCAGTGGTACACTAGCGTCCCGGATCGAGCAGTTCTTC
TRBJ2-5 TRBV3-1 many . CASSPDSETQYF TGTGCCAGCAGCCCGGATTCGGAGACCCAGTACTTC
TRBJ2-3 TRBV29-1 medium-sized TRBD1 CSVEEGQRTDTQYF TGCAGCGTTGAAGAGGGACAGCGCACAGATACGCAGTATTTT
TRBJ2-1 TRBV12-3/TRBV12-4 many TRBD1 CASSPLPGQGLRQFF TGTGCCAGCAGTCCCCTCCCGGGACAGGGACTTCGGCAGTTCTTC
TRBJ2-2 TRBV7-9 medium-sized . CASSLDSYTGELFF TGTGCCAGCAGCTTAGACAGCTACACCGGGGAGCTGTTTTTT
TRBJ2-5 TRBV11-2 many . CASSLRGLTETQYF TGTGCCAGCAGCTTGAGGGGCTTGACTGAGACCCAGTACTTC
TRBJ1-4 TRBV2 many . CASRTGRTEKLFF TGTGCCAGCCGAACAGGGAGGACTGAAAAACTGTTTTTT
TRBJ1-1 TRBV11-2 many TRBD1 CASSLDWTGGAFF TGTGCCAGCAGCTTAGATTGGACAGGGGGGGCTTTCTTT
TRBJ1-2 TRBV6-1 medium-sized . CASSELGYGYTF TGTGCCAGCAGTGAATTGGGGTATGGCTACACCTTC
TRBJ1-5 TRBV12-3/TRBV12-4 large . CASSRNLPGDQPQHF TGTGCCAGCAGTCGCAATCTCCCAGGGGACCAGCCCCAGCATTTT
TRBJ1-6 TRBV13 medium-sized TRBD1 CASSSRGQGWNSPLHF TGTGCCAGCAGCTCCCGGGGACAGGGGTGGAATTCACCCCTCCACTTT
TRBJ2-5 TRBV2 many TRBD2 CASSPGTREETQYF TGTGCCAGCAGTCCCGGGACTAGGGAGGAGACCCAGTACTTC
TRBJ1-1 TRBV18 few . CASSPRENTEAFF TGTGCCAGCTCACCACGGGAGAACACTGAAGCTTTCTTT
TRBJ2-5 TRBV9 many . CASSVGPQQETQYF TGTGCCAGCAGCGTAGGGCCGCAGCAGGAGACCCAGTACTTC
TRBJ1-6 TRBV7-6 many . CASSPGQINSPLHF TGTGCCAGCAGTCCCGGGCAGATTAATTCACCCCTCCACTTT
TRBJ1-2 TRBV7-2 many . CASSLAPGLKGYTF TGTGCCAGCAGCTTAGCTCCAGGGCTGAAAGGCTACACCTTC
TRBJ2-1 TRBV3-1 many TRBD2 CASSQPGRYTSGGAEQFF TGTGCCAGCAGCCAACCCGGGCGGTATACTAGCGGGGGGGCTGAGCAGTTCTTC
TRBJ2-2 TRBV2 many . CASSTPGESAGELFF TGTGCCAGCAGCACGCCAGGGGAGTCGGCCGGGGAGCTGTTTTTT
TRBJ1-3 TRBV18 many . CASSPSMVGGSGNTIYF TGTGCCAGCTCACCTTCTATGGTGGGGGGCTCTGGAAACACCATATATTTT
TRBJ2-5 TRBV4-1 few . CASSQGAGYETQYF TGCGCCAGCAGCCAAGGGGCAGGGTACGAGACCCAGTACTTC
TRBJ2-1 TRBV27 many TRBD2 CASSFSGGGYNEQFF TGTGCCAGCAGTTTTTCGGGGGGAGGTTACAATGAGCAGTTCTTC
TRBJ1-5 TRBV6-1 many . CASAYDGSNQPQHF TGTGCCAGCGCCTATGACGGATCGAATCAGCCCCAGCATTTT
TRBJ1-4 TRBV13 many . CASSLRQIEKLFF TGTGCCAGCAGCTTACGACAGATTGAAAAACTGTTTTTT
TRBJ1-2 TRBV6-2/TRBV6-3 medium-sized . CASNSPTTQYGYTF TGTGCCAGCAACTCCCCGACAACACAATATGGCTACACCTTC
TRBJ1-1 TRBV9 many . CASSVAGNTEAFF TGTGCCAGCAGCGTAGCCGGTAACACTGAAGCTTTCTTT
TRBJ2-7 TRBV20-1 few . CSARTSYEQYF TGCAGTGCTAGGACGTCCTACGAGCAGTACTTC
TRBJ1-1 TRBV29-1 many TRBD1 CSARQGTNTEAFF TGCAGCGCAAGACAGGGGACGAACACTGAAGCTTTCTTT
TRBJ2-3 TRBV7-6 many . CASSLGRGGIDGTDTQYF TGTGCCAGCAGCTTAGGTAGGGGGGGAATAGACGGCACAGATACGCAGTATTTT
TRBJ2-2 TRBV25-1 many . CASSPQANTGELFF TGTGCCAGCAGTCCGCAGGCGAACACCGGGGAGCTGTTTTTT
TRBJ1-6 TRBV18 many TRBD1 CASSPRQGGYDSPLHF TGTGCCAGCTCACCAAGACAGGGAGGGTATGATTCACCCCTCCACTTT
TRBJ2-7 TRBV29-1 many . CSARTGGTSLAYEQYF TGCAGCGCCAGGACAGGGGGGACTAGCTTAGCCTACGAGCAGTACTTC
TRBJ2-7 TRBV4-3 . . CASSQDSREVLYF TGCGCCAGCAGCCAAGATTCCCGGGAAGTCTTATACTTC
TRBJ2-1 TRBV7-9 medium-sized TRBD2 CASSFLERGVVEQFF TGTGCCAGCAGCTTTTTGGAGCGGGGGGTGGTTGAGCAGTTCTTC
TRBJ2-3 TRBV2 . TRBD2 CASSEDLAGDTQYF TGTGCCAGCAGTGAAGACCTAGCGGGAGATACGCAGTATTTT
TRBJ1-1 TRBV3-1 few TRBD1 CASSQETGESMNTEAFF TGTGCCAGCAGCCAAGAAACAGGGGAAAGCATGAACACTGAAGCTTTCTTT
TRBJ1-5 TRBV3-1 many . CASSQGGGSQHF TGTGCCAGCAGCCAAGGGGGGGGATCCCAGCATTTT
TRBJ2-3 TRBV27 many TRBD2 CASSQLGLAASTDTQYF TGTGCCAGCAGTCAGCTCGGACTAGCGGCTAGCACAGATACGCAGTATTTT
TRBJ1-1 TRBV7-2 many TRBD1 CASSLTQGARTEAFF TGTGCCAGCAGCTTAACCCAGGGGGCGAGGACTGAAGCTTTCTTT
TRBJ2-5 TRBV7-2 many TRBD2 CASSSSGRGQETQYF TGTGCCAGCAGCTCTAGCGGGAGGGGTCAAGAGACCCAGTACTTC
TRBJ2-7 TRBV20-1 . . CSARSAGGQGTYEQYF TGCAGTGCTAGATCCGCGGGGGGACAGGGCACCTACGAGCAGTACTTC
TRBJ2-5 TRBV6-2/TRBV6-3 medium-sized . CASSATPETQYF TGTGCCAGCAGCGCTACCCCAGAGACCCAGTACTTC
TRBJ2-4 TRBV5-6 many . CASSQTGGNIQYF TGTGCCAGCAGCCAGACAGGAGGAAACATTCAGTACTTC
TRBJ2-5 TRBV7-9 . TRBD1 CATRDRNLETQYF TGTGCCACCCGGGACAGAAATCTGGAGACCCAGTACTTC